Included here is one TCR beta chain sequence, with context. What it recognizes is unknown. TCR beta CDR3 regions were amplified from RNA. The HTBI primer set was used in a first-round RT-PCR of the TCR CDR3. TCRdb recomputed calls from the multiplex PCR reads with MiXCR, one row per CDR3 protein. The data contain roughly 300,000 distinct CDR3 sequences, around a fifth of them singletons. This record comes from a study of T cells in Graves' hyperthyroidism and ophthalmopathy. Study-level points and caveats: Most thyroid clonotypes that were expanded above 0.001 also turned up in blood.

Trimming took off 1 base at V and 2 bases at J, with 12 bases between the two ends. Germline V lookup: CDR1 SGHRS, CDR2 YFSETQ. The CDR3 runs 16 residues. Sequenced material: blood. The rearrangement uses TRBV5-1 and TRBJ2-2; D is unresolved. This sequence was found in a woman between 50 and 59 years old with Graves' hyperthyroidism. This chain's CDR3 is CASSLFGDSNTGELFF. The DNA of the CDR3 is TGCGCCAGCAGCTTGTTTGGGGATTCTAACACCGGGGAGCTGTTTTTT.